In its sample, the clone carrying this T cell receptor (beta chain) was seen a few times. What it recognizes is unknown. These data originate in a study of identical twins. Germline CDR1 and CDR2: SGHRS and YFSETQ. The CDR3 covers 13 residues. Trimming stripped 4 bases from V and 5 bases from J, with 11 bases between. Unique molecular identifiers were present on cDNA, and template switching added a universal primer site. TCRdb fed the 5' RACE reads into MiXCR, producing one record per CDR3 protein. The data hold around 250,000 distinct CDR3 sequences, with roughly 7% observed a single time. Study findings and constraints: Where out-of-frame alpha sequences were twin-shared, they showed excess low generation probability. Instead of following the same donors, the conclusions were based on cross-sectional statistical analysis.

The sample was also reused in another study, on yellow fever vaccine responses in identical twins.

V and J are TRBV5-1 and TRBJ2-3; D is ambiguous. The sequenced sample consisted of memory (CD45RO+) T cells sorted from blood. This clonotype originated in a woman younger than 30 in good health. CDR3 in DNA: TGCGCCAGCAGCATGGGATCCAGAGATACGCAGTATTTT. Protein product: CASSMGSRDTQYF.